Given below is one T cell receptor beta chain in context. Germline V gene sequence: CDR1 MNHEY, CDR2 SMNVEV (reference sequence). The CDR3 length is 15 residues. V lost 3 bases to trimming and J lost 3 bases, with 9 bases between them. The PCR employed 60 Vbeta primers together with 13 Jbeta primers. Authors' analysis steps: Roughly 11 million of the 80 million or so unique TCR beta chains counted in a later analysis were shared. Sequencing was performed with immunoSEQ multiplex PCR; in TCRdb, only in-frame clones are kept and a portion is missing. V, J and clone size derive from that table, while D and trimming were established from the DNA sequence. The table for this sample gives approximately 34,000 clones. The data derive from a study of cytomegalovirus exposure and HLA in healthy donors.

Sequenced: PBMCs. This clonotype originated in a woman aged 40 to 50 in good health and CMV-seropositive. V gene TRBV27 combines with J gene TRBJ1-6; the D gene is possibly TRBD1 (6 bases). The CDR3 spells CASSFEGVYNSPLHF. In nucleotides, the CDR3 is TGTGCCAGCAGTTTTGAGGGGGTCTATAATTCACCCCTCCACTTT.